One and the same sample provided the 8 T cell receptor beta chains below, sequenced in a study of cytomegalovirus exposure and HLA in healthy donors. Primers: 60 Vbeta forward and 13 Jbeta reverse. TCRdb's copy holds only in-frame clones and misses some; the assay was immunoSEQ multiplex PCR. The sample comprises 85,000 to 90,000 clones, 85% of which are singletons, and about 7.2% rests with the top ten. Sequences were obtained from PBMCs. Source of these receptors: a man in his forties in good health and CMV-seropositive.

The chain joins TRBV2 to TRBJ1-5, with TRBD1 matching 8 bases. The J segment lost 6 bases and the V segment lost 3 bases, leaving 7 bases of the junction unmatched. CDR1 SNHLY and CDR2 FYNNEI come from the germline V gene. CDR3 length equals 15 residues. The CDR3 protein is CASSDEQGAIQPQHF. The DNA for the CDR3 is TGTGCCAGCAGTGATGAGCAGGGGGCAATTCAGCCCCAGCATTTT.

This clone was counted only a few times. The chain couples TRBV6-5 to TRBJ1-2; no clear D. Germline loops: CDR1 MNHEY, CDR2 SVGAGI. There are 13 residues in the CDR3. Trimming took off 4 bases at V and 0 bases at J, with 6 bases between the two ends. The CDR3 loop reads CASSSPANYGYTF. The DNA of the CDR3 is TGTGCCAGCAGTTCCCCCGCTAACTATGGCTACACCTTC.

This clone was detected only once. The chain links TRBV7-2 to TRBJ2-3; 7 bases line up with TRBD2. The CDR3 is 16 residues long. Germline V gives CDR1 SGHTA, CDR2 FQGNSA. The V segment lost 5 bases and the J segment 5 bases; nucleotides outside the gene matches: 13. CDR3 DNA sequence: TGTGCCAGCAGCCCTTCCGGAGGGAGGGCGATAGATACGCAGTATTTT. Residues: CASSPSGGRAIDTQYF.

The gene calls are TRBV7-2 and TRBJ2-3, with 9 nucleotides matching TRBD2. Unmatched junction bases numbered 9, after V lost 1 base and J lost 7 bases. The CDR3 length is 16 residues. Per the germline V gene, CDR1 is SGHTA and CDR2 is FQGNSA. The CDR3 protein is CASSLGLAGYMHTQYF. In DNA, the CDR3 is TGTGCCAGCAGCTTAGGGCTAGCGGGATATATGCATACGCAGTATTTT. The whole variable domain, filled in from reference TRBV7-2 and TRBJ2-3, reads GAGVSQSPSNKVTEKGKDVELRCDPISGHTALYWYRQSLGQGLEFLIYFQGNSAPDKSGLPSDRFSAERTGGSVSTLTIQRTQQEDSAVYLCASSLGLAGYMHTQYFGPGTRLTVL.

This rearrangement joins TRBV5-1 to TRBJ1-2; 9 positions agree with TRBD1. In germline, CDR1 is SGHRS, CDR2 YFSETQ. This CDR3 is 16 amino acids long. V shed 2 bases and J 4 bases; nucleotides not matched to a gene: 9. As DNA, the CDR3 is TGCGCCAGCAGCTTACCCCTGGGACAGGGAACCTATGGCTACACCTTC. It specifies CASSLPLGQGTYGYTF. Full variable domain (outside the CDR3, taken from reference TRBV5-1 and TRBJ1-2): KAGVTQTPRYLIKTRGQQVTLSCSPISGHRSVSWYQQTPGQGLQFLFEYFSETQRNKGNFPGRFSGRQFSNSRSEMNVSTLELGDSALYLCASSLPLGQGTYGYTFGSGTRLTVV.

The chain has TRBV6-6 and TRBJ1-5; 8 nucleotides align to TRBD1. There are 15 residues in the CDR3. CDR1 is MNHNY and CDR2 is SVGAGI in the germline V gene (reference sequence). V lost 5 bases, J lost 2 bases, and 5 bases stayed unmatched. DNA of the CDR3: TGTGCCAGCAGTCCCTCAGGGGGCGGCAATCAGCCCCAGCATTTT. Protein sequence: CASSPSGGGNQPQHF.

The rearrangement joins TRBV6-5 to TRBJ1-1, with 7 bases lining up with TRBD1. The CDR3 consists of 15 residues. V lost 5 bases to trimming and J lost 6 bases; unmatched junction nucleotides: 12. Germline-derived CDR1 and CDR2 are MNHEY and SVGAGI. The CDR3 DNA follows: TGTGCCAGCAGTCCCAGCACAGGGGTCGGCGCTGAAGCTTTCTTT. Translation gives CASSPSTGVGAEAFF.

This clone was counted only a few times. The chain employs TRBV6-4 and TRBJ2-1; a weak D match, TRBD2 (5 bases). The CDR3 runs 15 residues. The germline V gene has CDR1 MRHNA and CDR2 SNTAGT. V was shortened by 0 bases and J by 7 bases, with 13 bases between the two germline ends. CDR3 bases: TGTGCCAGCAGTGACTCGGCGGGCCCGAGGAATGAGCAGTTCTTC. It codes for CASSDSAGPRNEQFF.